This T cell receptor (beta chain) is drawn from a study of shared clonotypes between healthy human individuals. The study's findings and limits: Large depth notwithstanding, sorted-subset sequencing proved incomplete by rarefaction.

Generated by immunoSEQ multiplex PCR, the TCRdb table keeps only in-frame clones and is missing some. The table has under 1 million clones, around 96% seen once. V was trimmed by 7 bases and J by 0 bases, leaving 25 bases between them. This CDR3 comprises 18 residues. Germline values: CDR1 SNHLY, CDR2 FYNNEI. Naive CD8 cells were CD45RO-negative, positively selected for CCR7, excluding terminally differentiated effector memory CD45RA+ cells. A word on this clone: Its antigen is still unknown.

The sample consisted of naive CD8+ T cells sorted from blood. The origin of this receptor is a man aged 25-45 years in good health. The chain employs TRBV2 and TRBJ2-7; D perhaps matches TRBD2 (6 bases). The CDR3 DNA is TGTGCCAGCACCGAAAGCTTGGGGAGGCAGGCGAACTCCTACGAGCAGTACTTC. It codes for CASTESLGRQANSYEQYF. Full variable domain (missing parts from reference TRBV2 and TRBJ2-7): EPEVTQTPSHQVTQMGQEVILRCVPISNHLYFYWYRQILGQKVEFLVSFYNNEISEKSEIFDDQFSVERPDGSNFTLKIRSTKLEDSAMYFCASTESLGRQANSYEQYFGPGTRLTVT.